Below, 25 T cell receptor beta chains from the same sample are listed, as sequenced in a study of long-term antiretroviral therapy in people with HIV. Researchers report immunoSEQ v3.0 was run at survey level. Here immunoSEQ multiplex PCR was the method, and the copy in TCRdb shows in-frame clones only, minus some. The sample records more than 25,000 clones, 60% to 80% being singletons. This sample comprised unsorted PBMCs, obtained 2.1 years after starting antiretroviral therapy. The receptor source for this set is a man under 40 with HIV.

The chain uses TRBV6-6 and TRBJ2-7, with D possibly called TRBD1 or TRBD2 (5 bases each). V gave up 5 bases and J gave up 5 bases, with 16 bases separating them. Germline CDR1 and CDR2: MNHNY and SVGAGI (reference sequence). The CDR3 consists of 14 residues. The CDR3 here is CASSPSGTIHEQYF. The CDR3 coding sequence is TGTGCCAGCAGTCCCTCAGGGACCATCCACGAGCAGTACTTC.

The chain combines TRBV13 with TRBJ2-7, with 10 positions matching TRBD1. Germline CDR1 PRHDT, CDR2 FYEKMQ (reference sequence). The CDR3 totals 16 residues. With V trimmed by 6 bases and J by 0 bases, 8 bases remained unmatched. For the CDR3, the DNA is TGTGCCAGCAGTCGCAGGACAGGGGGAGACTCCTACGAGCAGTACTTC. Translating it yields CASSRRTGGDSYEQYF.

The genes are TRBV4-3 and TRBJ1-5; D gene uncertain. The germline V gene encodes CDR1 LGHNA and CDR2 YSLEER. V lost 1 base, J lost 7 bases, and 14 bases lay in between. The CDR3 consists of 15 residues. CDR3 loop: CASSQGWDLGQPQHF. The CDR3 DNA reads TGCGCCAGCAGCCAAGGGTGGGATCTCGGCCAGCCCCAGCATTTT.

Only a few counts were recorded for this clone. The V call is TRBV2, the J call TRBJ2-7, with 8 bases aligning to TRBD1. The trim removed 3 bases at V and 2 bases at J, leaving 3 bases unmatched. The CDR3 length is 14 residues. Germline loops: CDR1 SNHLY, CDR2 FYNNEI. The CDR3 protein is CASSEDRAAYEQYF. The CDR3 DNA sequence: TGTGCCAGCAGTGAGGACAGGGCTGCCTACGAGCAGTACTTC.

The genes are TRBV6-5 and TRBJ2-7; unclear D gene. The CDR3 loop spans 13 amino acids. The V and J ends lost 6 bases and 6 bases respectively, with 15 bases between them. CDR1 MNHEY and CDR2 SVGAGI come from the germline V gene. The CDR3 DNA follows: TGTGCCAGCAGCCCTGGCAGGTTTATCGAGCAGTACTTC. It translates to CASSPGRFIEQYF.

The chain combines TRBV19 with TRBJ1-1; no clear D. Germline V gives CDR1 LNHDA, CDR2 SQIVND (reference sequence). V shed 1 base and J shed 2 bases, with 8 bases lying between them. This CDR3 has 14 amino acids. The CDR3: CASSIVPTNTEAFF. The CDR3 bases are TGTGCCAGTAGTATAGTGCCAACTAACACTGAAGCTTTCTTT.

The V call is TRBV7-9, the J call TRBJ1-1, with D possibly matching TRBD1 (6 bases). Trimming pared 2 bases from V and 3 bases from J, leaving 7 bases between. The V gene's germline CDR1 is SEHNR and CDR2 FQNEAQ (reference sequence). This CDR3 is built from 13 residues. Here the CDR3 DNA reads TGTGCCAGCAGCTTACCAGGGGACACTGAAGCTTTCTTT. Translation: CASSLPGDTEAFF. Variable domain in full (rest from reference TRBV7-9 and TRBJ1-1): DTGVSQNPRHKITKRGQNVTFRCDPISEHNRLYWYRQTLGQGPEFLTYFQNEAQLEKSRLLSDRFSAERPKGSFSTLEIQRTEQGDSAMYLCASSLPGDTEAFFGQGTRLTVV.

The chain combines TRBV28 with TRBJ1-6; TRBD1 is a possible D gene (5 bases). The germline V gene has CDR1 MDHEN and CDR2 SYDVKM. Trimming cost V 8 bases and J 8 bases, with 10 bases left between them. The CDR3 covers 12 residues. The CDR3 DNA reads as TGTGCCAGCCGTGAGGGGTATTCACCCCTCCACTTT. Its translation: CASREGYSPLHF. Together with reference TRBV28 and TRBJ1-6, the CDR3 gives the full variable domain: DVKVTQSSRYLVKRTGEKVFLECVQDMDHENMFWYRQDPGLGLRLIYFSYDVKMKEKGDIPEGYSVSREKKERFSLILESASTNQTSMYLCASREGYSPLHFGNGTRLTVT.

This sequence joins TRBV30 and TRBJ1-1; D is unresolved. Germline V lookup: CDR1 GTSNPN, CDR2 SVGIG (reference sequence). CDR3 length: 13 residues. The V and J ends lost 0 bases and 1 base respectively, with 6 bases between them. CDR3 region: CAWSVRQNTEAFF. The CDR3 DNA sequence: TGTGCCTGGAGTGTACGGCAGAACACTGAAGCTTTCTTT.

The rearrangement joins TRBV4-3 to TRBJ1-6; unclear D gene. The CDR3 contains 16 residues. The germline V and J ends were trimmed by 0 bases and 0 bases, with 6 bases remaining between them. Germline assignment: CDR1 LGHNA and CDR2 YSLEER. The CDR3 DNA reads TGCGCCAGCAGCCAAGACACCAGCTCCTATAATTCACCCCTCCACTTT. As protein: CASSQDTSSYNSPLHF.

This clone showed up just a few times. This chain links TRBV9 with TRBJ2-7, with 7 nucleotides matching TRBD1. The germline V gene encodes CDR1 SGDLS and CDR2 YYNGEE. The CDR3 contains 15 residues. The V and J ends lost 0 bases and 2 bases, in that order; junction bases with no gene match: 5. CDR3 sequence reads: CASSVDWDSTYEQYF. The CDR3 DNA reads TGTGCCAGCAGCGTAGACTGGGACAGTACCTACGAGCAGTACTTC.

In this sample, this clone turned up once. This CDR3 is CASSFRGGLAKETQYF. CDR3 in DNA: TGTGCCAGCAGCTTCCGCGGGGGACTAGCAAAAGAGACCCAGTACTTC. V is TRBV5-4 and J is TRBJ2-5, with 9 bases matching TRBD2. V lost 2 bases, J lost 3 bases, and 8 bases stayed unmatched. CDR3 length equals 16 residues. Germline V lookup: CDR1 SGHNT, CDR2 YYREEE (reference sequence).

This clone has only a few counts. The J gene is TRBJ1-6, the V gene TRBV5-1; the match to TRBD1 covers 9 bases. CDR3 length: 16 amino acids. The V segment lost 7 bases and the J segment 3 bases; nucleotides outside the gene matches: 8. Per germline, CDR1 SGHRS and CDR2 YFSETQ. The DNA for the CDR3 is TGCGCCAGCCTCTCGGGACAGGGCGACTATAATTCACCCCTCCACTTT. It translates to CASLSGQGDYNSPLHF.

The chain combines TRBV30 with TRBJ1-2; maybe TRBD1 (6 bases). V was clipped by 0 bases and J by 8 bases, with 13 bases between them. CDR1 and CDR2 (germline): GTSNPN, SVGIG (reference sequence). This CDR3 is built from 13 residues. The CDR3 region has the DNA TGTGCCTGGAGTGTAGGGGGTCGGGGCGGCTACACCTTC. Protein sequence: CAWSVGGRGGYTF. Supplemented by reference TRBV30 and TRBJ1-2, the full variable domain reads SQTIHQWPATLVQPVGSPLSLECTVEGTSNPNLYWYRQAAGRGLQLLFYSVGIGQISSEVPQNLSASRPQDRQFILSSKKLLLSDSGFYLCAWSVGGRGGYTFGSGTRLTVV.

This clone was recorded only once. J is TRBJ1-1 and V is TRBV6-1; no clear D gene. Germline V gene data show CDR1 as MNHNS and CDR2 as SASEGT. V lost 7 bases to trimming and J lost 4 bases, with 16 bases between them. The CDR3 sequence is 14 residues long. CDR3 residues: CASKLDRTATEAFF. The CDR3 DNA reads TGTGCCAGCAAGCTGGACCGAACCGCCACTGAAGCTTTCTTT.

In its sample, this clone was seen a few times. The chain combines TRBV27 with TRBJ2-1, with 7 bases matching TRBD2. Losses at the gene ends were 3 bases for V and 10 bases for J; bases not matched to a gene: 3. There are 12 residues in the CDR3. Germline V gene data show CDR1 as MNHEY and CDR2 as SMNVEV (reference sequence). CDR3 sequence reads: CASSFGGGEQFF. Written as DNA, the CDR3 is TGTGCCAGCAGTTTTGGGGGGGGAGAGCAGTTCTTC.

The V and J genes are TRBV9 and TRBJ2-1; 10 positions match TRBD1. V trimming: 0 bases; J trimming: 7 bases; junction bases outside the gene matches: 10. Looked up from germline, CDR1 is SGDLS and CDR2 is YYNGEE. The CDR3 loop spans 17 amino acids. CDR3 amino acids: CASSVGWGTGVRNEQFF. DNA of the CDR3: TGTGCCAGCAGCGTAGGATGGGGGACAGGGGTTCGGAATGAGCAGTTCTTC.

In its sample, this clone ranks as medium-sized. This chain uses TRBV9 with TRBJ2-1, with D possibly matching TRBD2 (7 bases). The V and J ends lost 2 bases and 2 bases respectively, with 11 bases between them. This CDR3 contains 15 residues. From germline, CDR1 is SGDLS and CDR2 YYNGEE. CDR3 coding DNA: TGTGCCAGCAGCGTCACAGGGAGGGCCTACAATGAGCAGTTCTTC. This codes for CASSVTGRAYNEQFF.

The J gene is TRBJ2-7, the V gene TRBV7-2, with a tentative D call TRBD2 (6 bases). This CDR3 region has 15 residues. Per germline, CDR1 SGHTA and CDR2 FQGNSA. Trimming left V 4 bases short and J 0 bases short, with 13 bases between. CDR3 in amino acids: CASSSNPGLSYEQYF. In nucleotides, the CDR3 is TGTGCCAGCAGCTCTAACCCGGGACTCTCCTACGAGCAGTACTTC.

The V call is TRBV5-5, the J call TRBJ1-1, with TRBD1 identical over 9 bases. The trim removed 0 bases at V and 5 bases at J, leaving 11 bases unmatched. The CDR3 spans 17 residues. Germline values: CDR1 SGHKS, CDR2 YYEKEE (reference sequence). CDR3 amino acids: CASSLARTGEGYTEAFF. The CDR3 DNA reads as TGTGCCAGCAGCTTGGCTCGGACAGGGGAAGGTTATACTGAAGCTTTCTTT.

The CDR3: CASSLQGVPLHF. The CDR3 DNA reads as TGTGCCAGCAGCTTGCAGGGGGTGCCCCTCCACTTT. The chain is built from TRBV7-9 and TRBJ1-6; 7 nucleotides agree with TRBD1. From germline, CDR1 is SEHNR and CDR2 FQNEAQ (reference sequence). The CDR3 consists of 12 residues. Germline trimming cut 3 bases from V and 13 bases from J; bases unmatched to any gene: 3.

The CDR3: CASSLQQSTLEKLFF. The CDR3, as DNA: TGTGCCAGCAGCTTGCAACAGTCAACACTCGAAAAACTGTTTTTT. This chain links TRBV11-2 with TRBJ1-4; D remains ambiguous. The CDR3 is 15 residues long. Germline CDR1 reads SGHAT; CDR2 reads FQNNGV. V was trimmed by 3 bases and J by 8 bases, leaving 16 bases between them.

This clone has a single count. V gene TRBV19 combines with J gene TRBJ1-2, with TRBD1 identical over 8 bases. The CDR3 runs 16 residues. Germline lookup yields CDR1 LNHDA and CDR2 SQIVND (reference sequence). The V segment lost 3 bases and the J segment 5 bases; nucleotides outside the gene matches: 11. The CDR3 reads CASSMLHGQGEYGYTF. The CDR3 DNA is TGTGCCAGTAGTATGCTCCACGGACAGGGCGAGTATGGCTACACCTTC.

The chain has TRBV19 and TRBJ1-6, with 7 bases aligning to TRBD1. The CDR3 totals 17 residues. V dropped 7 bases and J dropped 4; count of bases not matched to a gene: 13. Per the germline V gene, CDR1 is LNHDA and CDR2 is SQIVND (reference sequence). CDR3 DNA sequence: TGTGCCAGTACCACTGCTTGGGACAGAGATTATAATTCACCCCTCCACTTT. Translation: CASTTAWDRDYNSPLHF.

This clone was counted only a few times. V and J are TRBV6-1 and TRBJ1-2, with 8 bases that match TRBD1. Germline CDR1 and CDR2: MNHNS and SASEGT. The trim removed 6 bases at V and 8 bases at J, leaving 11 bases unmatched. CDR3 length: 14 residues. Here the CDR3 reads CASRLTGDWVGYTF. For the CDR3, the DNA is TGTGCCAGCAGATTGACAGGGGATTGGGTGGGCTACACCTTC.